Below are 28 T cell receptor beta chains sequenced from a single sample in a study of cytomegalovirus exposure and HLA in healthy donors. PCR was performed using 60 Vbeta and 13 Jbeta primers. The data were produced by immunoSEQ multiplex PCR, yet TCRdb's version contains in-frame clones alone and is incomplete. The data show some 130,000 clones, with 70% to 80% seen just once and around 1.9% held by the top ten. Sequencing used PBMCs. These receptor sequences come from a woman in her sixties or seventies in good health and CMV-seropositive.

DNA of the CDR3: TGTGCCAGCAGTGTCGCGGGAGAGACCGGGGAGCTGTTTTTT. Translation: CASSVAGETGELFF. This chain uses TRBV25-1 with TRBJ2-2; TRBD2 matches at 7 bases. With V trimmed by 4 bases and J by 5 bases, 4 bases remained unmatched. This CDR3 region has 14 residues. Germline loops: CDR1 MGHDK, CDR2 SYGVNS.

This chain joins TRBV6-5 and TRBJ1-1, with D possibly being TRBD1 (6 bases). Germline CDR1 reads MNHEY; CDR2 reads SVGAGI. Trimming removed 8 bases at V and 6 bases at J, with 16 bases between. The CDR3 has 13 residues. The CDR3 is CASGLDRRSEAFF. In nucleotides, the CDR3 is TGTGCCAGCGGGTTAGACAGGAGATCTGAAGCTTTCTTT.

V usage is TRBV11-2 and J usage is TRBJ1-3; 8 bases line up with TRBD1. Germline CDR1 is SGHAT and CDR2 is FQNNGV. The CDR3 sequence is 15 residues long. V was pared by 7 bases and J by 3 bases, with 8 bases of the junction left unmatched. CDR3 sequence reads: CASTQGQGYGNTIYF. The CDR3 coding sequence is TGTGCCAGCACTCAAGGACAGGGCTATGGAAACACCATATATTTT.

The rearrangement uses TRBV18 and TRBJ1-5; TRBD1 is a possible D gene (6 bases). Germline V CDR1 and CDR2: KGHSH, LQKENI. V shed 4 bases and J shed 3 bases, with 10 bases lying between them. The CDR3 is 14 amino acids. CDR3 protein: CASSLGQINQPQHF. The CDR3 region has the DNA TGTGCCAGCTCACTGGGACAAATCAATCAGCCCCAGCATTTT.

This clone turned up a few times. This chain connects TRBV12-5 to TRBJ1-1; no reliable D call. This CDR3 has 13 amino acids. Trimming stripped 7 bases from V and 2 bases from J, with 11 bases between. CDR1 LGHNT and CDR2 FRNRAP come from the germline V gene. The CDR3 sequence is CASALRVNTEAFF. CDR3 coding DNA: TGTGCTAGTGCCTTACGGGTTAACACTGAAGCTTTCTTT.

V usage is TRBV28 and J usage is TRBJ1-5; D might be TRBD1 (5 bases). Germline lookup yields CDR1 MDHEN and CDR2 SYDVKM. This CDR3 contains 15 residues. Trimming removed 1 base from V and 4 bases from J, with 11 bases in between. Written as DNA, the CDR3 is TGTGCCAGCAGTTTATTCTCAGGGCGAAATCAGCCCCAGCATTTT. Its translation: CASSLFSGRNQPQHF.

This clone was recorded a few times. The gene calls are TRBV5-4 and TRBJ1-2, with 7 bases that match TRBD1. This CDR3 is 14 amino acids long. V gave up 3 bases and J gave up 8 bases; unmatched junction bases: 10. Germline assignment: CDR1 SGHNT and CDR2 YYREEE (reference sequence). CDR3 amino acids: CASSWDSLNQGYTF. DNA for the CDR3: TGTGCCAGCAGCTGGGACAGCCTCAACCAGGGCTACACCTTC.

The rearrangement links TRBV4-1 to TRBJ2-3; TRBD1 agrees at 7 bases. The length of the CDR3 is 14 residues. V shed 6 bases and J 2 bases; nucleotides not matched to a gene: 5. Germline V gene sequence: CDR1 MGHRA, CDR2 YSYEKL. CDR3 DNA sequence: TGCGCCAGCAGTGACAGGGCCTACACAGATACGCAGTATTTT. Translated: CASSDRAYTDTQYF.

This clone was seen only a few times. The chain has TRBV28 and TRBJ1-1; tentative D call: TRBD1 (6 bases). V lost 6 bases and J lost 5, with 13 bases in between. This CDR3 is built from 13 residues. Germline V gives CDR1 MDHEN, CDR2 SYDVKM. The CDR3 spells CASRPGTPTEAFF. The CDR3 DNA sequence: TGTGCCAGCAGACCCGGGACACCGACTGAAGCTTTCTTT.

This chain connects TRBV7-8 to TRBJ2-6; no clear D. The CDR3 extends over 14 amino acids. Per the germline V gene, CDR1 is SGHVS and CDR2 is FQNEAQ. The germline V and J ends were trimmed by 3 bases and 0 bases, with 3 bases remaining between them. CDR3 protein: CASSLSSGANVLTF. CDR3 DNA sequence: TGTGCCAGCAGCTTGAGCTCTGGGGCCAACGTCCTGACTTTC.

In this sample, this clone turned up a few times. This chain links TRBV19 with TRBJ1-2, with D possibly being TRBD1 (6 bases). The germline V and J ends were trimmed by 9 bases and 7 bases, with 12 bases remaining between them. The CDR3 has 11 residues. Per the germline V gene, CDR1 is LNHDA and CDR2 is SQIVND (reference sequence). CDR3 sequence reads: CARGGGTGYTF. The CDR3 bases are TGTGCCAGGGGTGGGGGCACTGGCTACACCTTC.

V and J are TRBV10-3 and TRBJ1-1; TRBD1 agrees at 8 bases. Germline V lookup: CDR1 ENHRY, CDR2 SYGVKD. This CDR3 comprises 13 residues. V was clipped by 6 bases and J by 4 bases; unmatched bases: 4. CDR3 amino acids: CAISQGAGTEAFF. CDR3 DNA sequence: TGTGCCATCAGCCAGGGGGCCGGCACTGAAGCTTTCTTT.

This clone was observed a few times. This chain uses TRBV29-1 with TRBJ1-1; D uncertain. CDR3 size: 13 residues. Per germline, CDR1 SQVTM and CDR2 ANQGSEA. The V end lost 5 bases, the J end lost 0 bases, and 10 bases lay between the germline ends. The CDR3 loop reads CSVHREMNTEAFF. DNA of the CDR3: TGCAGCGTTCACAGAGAAATGAACACTGAAGCTTTCTTT.

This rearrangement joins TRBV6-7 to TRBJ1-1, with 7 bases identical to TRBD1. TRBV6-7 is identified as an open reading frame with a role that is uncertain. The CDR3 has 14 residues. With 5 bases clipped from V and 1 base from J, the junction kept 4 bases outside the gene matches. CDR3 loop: CASSTGTENTEAFF. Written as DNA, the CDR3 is TGTGCCAGCAGTACCGGGACAGAGAACACTGAAGCTTTCTTT.

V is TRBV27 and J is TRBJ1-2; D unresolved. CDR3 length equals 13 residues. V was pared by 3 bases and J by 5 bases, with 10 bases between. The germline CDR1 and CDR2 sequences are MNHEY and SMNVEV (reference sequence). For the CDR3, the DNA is TGTGCCAGCAGTTTCGCACAGAGTTATGGCTACACCTTC. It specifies CASSFAQSYGYTF.

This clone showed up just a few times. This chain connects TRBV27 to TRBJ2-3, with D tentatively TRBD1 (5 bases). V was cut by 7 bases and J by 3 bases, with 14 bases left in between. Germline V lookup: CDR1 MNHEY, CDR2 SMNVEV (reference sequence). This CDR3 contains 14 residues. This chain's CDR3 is CASTPWAGTDTQYF. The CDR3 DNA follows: TGTGCCAGCACCCCTTGGGCAGGGACAGATACGCAGTATTTT.

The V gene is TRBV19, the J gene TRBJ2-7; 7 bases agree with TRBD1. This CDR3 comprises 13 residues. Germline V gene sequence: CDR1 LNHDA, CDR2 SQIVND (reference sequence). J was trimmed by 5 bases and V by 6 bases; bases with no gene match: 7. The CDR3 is CASSPTGSDEQYF. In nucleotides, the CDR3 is TGTGCCAGTAGCCCGACAGGGTCGGACGAGCAGTACTTC. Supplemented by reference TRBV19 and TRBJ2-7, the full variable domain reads DGGITQSPKYLFRKEGQNVTLSCEQNLNHDAMYWYRQDPGQGLRLIYYSQIVNDFQKGDIAEGYSVSREKKESFPLTVTSAQKNPTAFYLCASSPTGSDEQYFGPGTRLTVT.

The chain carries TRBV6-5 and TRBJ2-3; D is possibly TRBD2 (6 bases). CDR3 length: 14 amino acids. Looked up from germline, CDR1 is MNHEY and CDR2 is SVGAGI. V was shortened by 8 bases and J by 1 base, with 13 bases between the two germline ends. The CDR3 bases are TGTGCCAGCCGGGGGAATCGGGGCACAGATACGCAGTATTTT. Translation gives CASRGNRGTDTQYF.

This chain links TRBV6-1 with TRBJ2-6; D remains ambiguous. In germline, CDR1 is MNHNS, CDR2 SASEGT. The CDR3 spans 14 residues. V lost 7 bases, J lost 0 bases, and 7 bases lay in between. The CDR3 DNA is TGTGCCAGCACACCGAGCTCTGGGGCCAACGTCCTGACTTTC. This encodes CASTPSSGANVLTF.

This CDR3 reads CASSSDRVDGYTF. The CDR3 nucleotides are TGCGCCAGCAGCTCGGACAGGGTTGATGGCTACACCTTC. The chain combines TRBV5-1 with TRBJ1-2; 8 nucleotides agree with TRBD1. The germline CDR1 and CDR2 sequences are SGHRS and YFSETQ. V gave up 3 bases and J gave up 6 bases; unmatched junction bases: 4. This CDR3 has 13 amino acids.

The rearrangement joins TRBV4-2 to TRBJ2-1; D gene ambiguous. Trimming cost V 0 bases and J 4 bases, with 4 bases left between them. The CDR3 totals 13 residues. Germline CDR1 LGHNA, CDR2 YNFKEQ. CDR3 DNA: TGTGCCAGCAGCCAAGACCAGTACAATGAGCAGTTCTTC. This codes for CASSQDQYNEQFF.

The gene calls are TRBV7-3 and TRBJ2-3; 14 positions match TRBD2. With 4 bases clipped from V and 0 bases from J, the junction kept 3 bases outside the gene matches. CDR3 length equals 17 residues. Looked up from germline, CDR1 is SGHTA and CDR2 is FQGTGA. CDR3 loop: CASSSGLAGGSTDTQYF. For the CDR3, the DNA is TGTGCCAGCAGCTCCGGACTAGCGGGAGGAAGCACAGATACGCAGTATTTT.

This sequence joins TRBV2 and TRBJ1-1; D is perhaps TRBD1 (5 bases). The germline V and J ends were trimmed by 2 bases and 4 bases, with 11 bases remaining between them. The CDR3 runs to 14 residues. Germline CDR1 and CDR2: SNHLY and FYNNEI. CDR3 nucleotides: TGTGCCAGCAGTGAATTTACGGGGGGCACTGAAGCTTTCTTT. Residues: CASSEFTGGTEAFF.

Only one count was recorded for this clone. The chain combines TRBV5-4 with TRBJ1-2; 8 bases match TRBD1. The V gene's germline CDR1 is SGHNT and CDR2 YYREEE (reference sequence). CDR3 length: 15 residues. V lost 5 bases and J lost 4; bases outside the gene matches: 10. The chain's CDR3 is CASRVQGALTYGYTF. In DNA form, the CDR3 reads TGTGCCAGCAGGGTTCAGGGGGCGCTGACCTATGGCTACACCTTC.

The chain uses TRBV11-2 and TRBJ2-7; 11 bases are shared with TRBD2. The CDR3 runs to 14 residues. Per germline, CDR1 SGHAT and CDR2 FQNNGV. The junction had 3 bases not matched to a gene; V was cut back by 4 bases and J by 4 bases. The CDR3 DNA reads TGTGCCAGCAGCTCTACTAGCGGGAGTTACGAGCAGTACTTC. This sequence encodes CASSSTSGSYEQYF.

The CDR3 coding sequence is TGTGCCAGCAGTGGAGGGAGCGGGAGGAACCACGAGCAGTACTTC. This gives the protein CASSGGSGRNHEQYF. The chain uses TRBV2 and TRBJ2-7, with 9 nucleotides matching TRBD2. This CDR3 has 15 amino acids. J lost 5 bases, V lost 4 bases, and 9 bases had no gene match. In germline, CDR1 is SNHLY, CDR2 FYNNEI.

This chain's CDR3 is CASSQAAGRTEAFF. The CDR3 bases are TGCGCCAGCAGCCAAGCTGCGGGGCGGACTGAAGCTTTCTTT. The chain couples TRBV4-1 to TRBJ1-1, with D maybe TRBD1 (5 bases). V dropped 1 base and J dropped 5 bases, with 11 bases sitting between them. CDR3 length: 14 amino acids. Germline assignment: CDR1 MGHRA and CDR2 YSYEKL.

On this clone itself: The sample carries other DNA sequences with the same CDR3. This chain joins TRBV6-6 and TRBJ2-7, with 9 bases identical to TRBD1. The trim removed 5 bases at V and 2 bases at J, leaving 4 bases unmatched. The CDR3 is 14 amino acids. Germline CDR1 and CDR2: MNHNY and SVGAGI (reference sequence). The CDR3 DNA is TGTGCCAGCAGTCCGGGACAGGGAGCCTACGAGCAGTACTTC. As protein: CASSPGQGAYEQYF.